This T cell receptor beta chain appears in the sequencing data of a study of T cell repertoires in cytomegalovirus infection. Study as a whole: Shared public TCR beta signatures pointed to both CMV infection and a matching HLA type.

TCRdb re-derived calls from the reads in MiXCR, one entry per CDR3 protein. Among about 340,000 distinct CDR3 sequences listed, 25% to 35% were seen once. In regard to this clonotype: Its specificity is not known.

This clonotype was obtained from a human donor in good health (CMV status not recorded). Some clones in this sample may be carry-over from other donors' samples. Sequences were derived from cultured PBMCs, sampled from culture after CMV antigen stimulation.

The CDR3 is CASSLRLAGFTDTQYF. Written as DNA, the CDR3 is TGTGCCAGCAGTTTAAGACTAGCGGGCTTCACAGATACGCAGTATTTT. The chain recombines TRBV12-3 or TRBV12-4 with TRBJ2-3; 10 bases are a match to TRBD2. V was pared by 2 bases and J by 2 bases, with 4 bases of the junction left unmatched. The CDR3 has 16 amino acids.